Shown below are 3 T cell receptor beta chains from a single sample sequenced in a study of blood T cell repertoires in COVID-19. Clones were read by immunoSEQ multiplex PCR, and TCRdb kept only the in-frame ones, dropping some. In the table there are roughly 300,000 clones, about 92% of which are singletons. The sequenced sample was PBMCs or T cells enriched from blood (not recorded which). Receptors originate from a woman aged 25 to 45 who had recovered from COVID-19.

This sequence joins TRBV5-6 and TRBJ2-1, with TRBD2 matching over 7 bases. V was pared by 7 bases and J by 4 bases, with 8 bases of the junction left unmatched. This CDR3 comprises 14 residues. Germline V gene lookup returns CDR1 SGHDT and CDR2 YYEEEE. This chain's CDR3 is CASGAGAPYNEQFF. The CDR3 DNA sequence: TGTGCCAGCGGCGCGGGAGCCCCATACAATGAGCAGTTCTTC.

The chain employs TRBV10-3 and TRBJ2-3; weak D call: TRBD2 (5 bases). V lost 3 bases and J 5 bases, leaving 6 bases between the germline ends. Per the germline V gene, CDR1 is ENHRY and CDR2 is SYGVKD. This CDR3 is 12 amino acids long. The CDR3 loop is CAISELEDTQYF. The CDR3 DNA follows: TGTGCCATCAGTGAACTAGAAGATACGCAGTATTTT.

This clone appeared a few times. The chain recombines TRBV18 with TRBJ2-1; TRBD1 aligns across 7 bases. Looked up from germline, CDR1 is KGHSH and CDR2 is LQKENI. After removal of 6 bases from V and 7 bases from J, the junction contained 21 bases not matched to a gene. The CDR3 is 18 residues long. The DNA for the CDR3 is TGTGCCAGCTCCCCCGTCTTTACCACAGGGGCATCGGGTAATGAGCAGTTCTTC. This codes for CASSPVFTTGASGNEQFF. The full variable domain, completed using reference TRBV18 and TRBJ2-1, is NAGVMQNPRHLVRRRGQEARLRCSPMKGHSHVYWYRQLPEEGLKFMVYLQKENIIDESGMPKERFSAEFPKEGPSILRIQQVVRGDSAAYFCASSPVFTTGASGNEQFFGPGTRLTVL.